The 21 T cell receptor beta chains below come from one sample, sequenced in a study of blood T cells in healthy people across ages. Primers used in a second PCR of roughly 6 to 11 cycles were a sample-barcoded 5' primer and a J-beta primer mix. TCRdb redid the calling of the 5' RACE reads with MiXCR, one entry per CDR3 protein. The sample consists of 1.5 million to 2 million distinct CDR3 sequences, less than 50% of them appearing once. The sequenced sample consisted of blood. Receptors were obtained from a woman in her thirties or forties in good health.

This sequence joins TRBV27 and TRBJ1-1; 7 bases match TRBD1. Germline V lookup: CDR1 MNHEY, CDR2 SMNVEV (reference sequence). V shed 0 bases and J 5 bases; nucleotides not matched to a gene: 6. The CDR3 runs 15 residues. CDR3 loop: CASSLSSGGITEAFF. The CDR3 DNA is TGTGCCAGCAGTTTATCGTCAGGGGGGATAACTGAAGCTTTCTTT.

The chain couples TRBV20-1 to TRBJ2-7; tentatively, D is TRBD1 or TRBD2 (5 bases each). CDR3 length: 15 amino acids. Germline CDR1 DFQATT, CDR2 SNEGSKA (reference sequence). Trimming took off 0 bases at V and 9 bases at J, with 21 bases between the two ends. CDR3 in amino acids: CSARDGWLGDGGQYF. CDR3 in DNA: TGCAGTGCTAGAGATGGGTGGTTGGGGGACGGAGGGCAGTACTTC.

This clonotype was seen a few times. The rearrangement joins TRBV7-9 to TRBJ1-5; D gene uncertain. V gave up 4 bases and J gave up 7 bases, with 8 bases separating them. This CDR3 contains 12 residues. Germline loops: CDR1 SEHNR, CDR2 FQNEAQ (reference sequence). The DNA of the CDR3 is TGTGCCAGCAGCTCCTCTAGACAGCCCCAGCATTTT. Its translation is CASSSSRQPQHF.

The chain recombines TRBV3-1 with TRBJ2-1; maybe TRBD1 (6 bases). The CDR3 extends over 15 amino acids. V was cut by 5 bases and J by 3 bases, with 14 bases left in between. Germline values: CDR1 LGHDT, CDR2 YNNKEL (reference sequence). The CDR3 DNA reads TGTGCCAGCAGCTCTCTCCCAGGGGACTACAATGAGCAGTTCTTC. Its translation: CASSSLPGDYNEQFF.

This clonotype appeared a few times. The chain couples TRBV20-1 to TRBJ1-5, with a weak D call TRBD1 (5 bases). This CDR3 comprises 15 residues. V was clipped by 6 bases and J by 0 bases, with 15 bases between them. Germline V lookup: CDR1 DFQATT, CDR2 SNEGSKA (reference sequence). The CDR3 DNA follows: TGCAGTGCCACTAGACAGTTCTATAGCAATCAGCCCCAGCATTTT. It translates to CSATRQFYSNQPQHF.

This clonotype has just a few counts. The gene calls are TRBV6-5 and TRBJ1-2, with D perhaps TRBD1 (6 bases). This CDR3 is 15 amino acids long. V was clipped by 6 bases and J by 2 bases, with 16 bases between them. Germline values: CDR1 MNHEY, CDR2 SVGAGI. The CDR3 protein is CASRTGSSGNYGYTF. As DNA, the CDR3 is TGTGCCAGCAGGACAGGTTCATCCGGAAACTATGGCTACACCTTC.

The chain recombines TRBV10-3 with TRBJ1-1; D not resolved. Germline V gene sequence: CDR1 ENHRY, CDR2 SYGVKD. The CDR3 loop spans 14 amino acids. Between the trimmed V and J ends, which lost 3 bases and 3 bases, there was a span of 11 bases. CDR3 sequence (DNA): TGTGCCATCAGTGAAGGGCCACTCGACACTGAAGCTTTCTTT. Protein: CAISEGPLDTEAFF.

This clonotype appeared a single time. This chain joins TRBV27 and TRBJ1-5; 7 bases are shared with TRBD1. The CDR3 is made up of 15 amino acids. V shed 5 bases, J shed 7 bases, and the junction held 11 bases outside the gene matches. The germline CDR1 and CDR2 sequences are MNHEY and SMNVEV (reference sequence). DNA for the CDR3: TGTGCCAGCAGTACACTGACAGGGTCCAAACAGCCCCAGCATTTT. Residues: CASSTLTGSKQPQHF.

As to this clonotype: One end of the junction is discordant with germline, which a read error may explain. The J gene is TRBJ2-1, the V gene TRBV28, with D tentatively TRBD2 (5 bases). The CDR3 consists of 19 residues. The germline gives CDR1 MDHEN, CDR2 SYDVKM. CDR3 sequence (DNA): TGTGCCGGCAGTTCCAGCCTTGGACTTTTGGAAAATGCTTGGAATGAGCAGTTCTTC. It codes for CAGSSSLGLLENAWNEQFF. Using reference TRBV28 and TRBJ2-1 for the parts outside the CDR3, the full variable domain is DVKVTQSSRYLVKRTGEKVFLECVQDMDHENMFWYRQDPGLGLRLIYFSYDVKMKEKGDIPEGYSVSREKKERFSLILESASTNQTSMYLCAGSSSLGLLENAWNEQFFGPGTRLTVL.

The chain carries TRBV6-5 and TRBJ1-4; 7 nucleotides agree with TRBD1. CDR1 and CDR2 (germline): MNHEY, SVGAGI. V lost 2 bases and J lost 4; bases outside the gene matches: 4. The CDR3 extends over 15 amino acids. In DNA, the CDR3 is TGTGCCAGCAGTTACCGGGACAGTATTAATGAAAAACTGTTTTTT. Translation gives CASSYRDSINEKLFF.

This clonotype came up a few times. The rearrangement links TRBV27 to TRBJ2-5, with a weak D call TRBD2 (5 bases). The CDR3 has 16 amino acids. Between the trimmed V and J ends, which lost 2 bases and 2 bases, there was a span of 15 bases. Germline lookup yields CDR1 MNHEY and CDR2 SMNVEV (reference sequence). CDR3 in amino acids: CASSLRPDWKQETQYF. As DNA, the CDR3 is TGTGCCAGCAGTTTACGGCCGGACTGGAAACAAGAGACCCAGTACTTC.

This chain links TRBV18 with TRBJ2-3; TRBD1 might be the D (6 bases). CDR3 size: 14 residues. Trimming pared 5 bases from V and 6 bases from J, leaving 15 bases between. The germline V gene encodes CDR1 KGHSH and CDR2 LQKENI. CDR3 residues: CASSSQGMADTQYF. In DNA form, the CDR3 reads TGTGCCAGCTCATCGCAGGGGATGGCGGATACGCAGTATTTT.

J is TRBJ1-1 and V is TRBV18; no reliable D call. The germline V and J ends were trimmed by 2 bases and 5 bases, with 9 bases remaining between them. The CDR3 covers 13 residues. CDR1 KGHSH and CDR2 LQKENI come from the germline V gene. The CDR3 nucleotides read TGTGCCAGCTCACCATTGTCAGGAACTGAAGCTTTCTTT. Translation gives CASSPLSGTEAFF. Variable domain in full (rest from reference TRBV18 and TRBJ1-1): NAGVMQNPRHLVRRRGQEARLRCSPMKGHSHVYWYRQLPEEGLKFMVYLQKENIIDESGMPKERFSAEFPKEGPSILRIQQVVRGDSAAYFCASSPLSGTEAFFGQGTRLTVV.

V usage is TRBV6-2 or TRBV6-3 and J usage is TRBJ2-7; D not resolved. This CDR3 has 12 residues. V shed 8 bases and J shed 4 bases, with 12 bases lying between them. CDR1 and CDR2 from the germline V gene are MNHEY and SVGEGT. The CDR3 here is CASAFVPYEQYF. CDR3 coding DNA: TGTGCCAGCGCGTTTGTCCCGTACGAGCAGTACTTC.

This clonotype was observed a single time. V usage is TRBV14 and J usage is TRBJ2-7; 7 bases map to TRBD1. The J call may be faulty, since TRBJ2-5 better matches the DNA end. This CDR3 is 16 amino acids long. Germline CDR1 reads SGHDN; CDR2 reads FVKESK. The CDR3 nucleotides are TGTGCCAGCAGCCAAGAGGGACAGTCTTTCCAAGAGACCCAGTACTTC. Translating gives CASSQEGQSFQETQYF.

The J gene is TRBJ2-1, the V gene TRBV7-8; D is unclear. Germline V gene lookup returns CDR1 SGHVS and CDR2 FQNEAQ. The CDR3 sequence is 14 residues long. V shed 5 bases and J shed 1 base, with 9 bases lying between them. As DNA, the CDR3 is TGTGCCAGCAGCGCCGATGTATCCTACAATGAGCAGTTCTTC. Translated, it gives CASSADVSYNEQFF.

The chain carries TRBV10-3 and TRBJ1-1, with D possibly TRBD1 on 6 matching bases. The CDR3 is 13 amino acids. V dropped 2 bases and J dropped 8 bases, with 12 bases sitting between them. Germline CDR1 and CDR2: ENHRY and SYGVKD. DNA of the CDR3: TGTGCCATCAGTGAGGCACAGGGAATCGAAGCTTTCTTT. It is translated as CAISEAQGIEAFF.

This clonotype occurred a few times. The genes are TRBV20-1 and TRBJ2-3; D is unresolved. Trimming cost V 3 bases and J 9 bases, with 16 bases left between them. Germline V gives CDR1 DFQATT, CDR2 SNEGSKA (reference sequence). This CDR3 has 13 amino acids. The CDR3 here is CSASPLSPTTQYF. The DNA of the CDR3 is TGCAGTGCTAGCCCTCTCTCCCCCACCACGCAGTATTTT.

This clonotype was picked up a small number of times. CDR3 sequence (DNA): TGCAGCGTTGAGGAGGGGATGAACACTGAAGCTTTCTTT. This encodes CSVEEGMNTEAFF. The J gene is TRBJ1-1, the V gene TRBV29-1; D might be TRBD1 (5 bases). The CDR3 has 13 residues. Germline V gene data show CDR1 as SQVTM and CDR2 as ANQGSEA. The V gene lost 3 bases and the J gene lost 0 bases, with 8 bases spanning the gap.

This chain links TRBV7-2 with TRBJ1-2, with D uncertain. The CDR3 runs 16 residues. Deletions cut 2 bases from V and 8 bases from J, with 21 bases between. Looked up from germline, CDR1 is SGHTA and CDR2 is FQGNSA. The CDR3 bases are TGTGCCAGCAGCTTACCCTCCCCATATACTCCTATGGGCTACACCTTC. The encoded protein is CASSLPSPYTPMGYTF.

This clonotype was observed a handful of times. V is TRBV7-2 and J is TRBJ2-3; D possibly corresponds to TRBD2 (6 bases). Germline loops: CDR1 SGHTA, CDR2 FQGNSA. This CDR3 contains 17 residues. Trimming removed 2 bases at V and 6 bases at J, with 21 bases between. In DNA form, the CDR3 reads TGTGCCAGCAGCTTAACGGGGGTAACGGTCCCGCGTGATACGCAGTATTTT. This encodes CASSLTGVTVPRDTQYF.